This TCR beta chain was retrieved from a study of cytomegalovirus exposure and HLA in healthy donors. J gave up 0 bases and V 3 bases, and 13 bases lay outside the gene matches. Germline CDR1 and CDR2: MNHNS and SASEGT. The CDR3 extends over 18 amino acids. Points on this clone: Its antigen remains unknown.

Use of 60 Vbeta and 13 Jbeta primers characterized the PCR. Clones were read by immunoSEQ multiplex PCR, and TCRdb kept only the in-frame ones, dropping some. This sample has about 170,000 clones, with approximately 88% found just once. Study outcomes and limitations: Sequencing probably produced one cluster of sequence variants that were highly shared. V- and J-gene trimming of TCR beta was linked (in a later analysis) to a missense DCLRE1C variant. The study had only CMV serostatus as immune exposure information. Presence/absence analyses took donor sequencing depth as roughly uniform.

The rearrangement uses TRBV6-1 and TRBJ2-7; 8 nucleotides align to TRBD1. The origin of this receptor is a boy between 2 and 10 years old in good health and CMV-seronegative. The sample consisted of PBMCs. CDR3 protein: CASSDPRGRQGRSYEQYF. For the CDR3, the DNA is TGTGCCAGCAGTGACCCACGAGGTAGACAGGGGCGCTCCTACGAGCAGTACTTC.